This T cell receptor (beta chain) is drawn from a study of control samples from healthy donors and cancer patients. Generated by immunoSEQ multiplex PCR, the TCRdb table keeps only in-frame clones and is missing some. The data show 150,000 to 180,000 clones, with 90% to 95% seen just once and approximately 6% held by the top ten. Specimen: blood. The source is a man between 40 and 49 years old in good health.

In DNA, the CDR3 is TGTGCCAGCAGCCCGCGAATACCGAACACCGGGGAGCTGTTTTTT. Translating it yields CASSPRIPNTGELFF. The V gene is TRBV11-2, the J gene TRBJ2-2; D gene ambiguous. The germline V and J ends were trimmed by 5 bases and 0 bases, with 10 bases remaining between them. Germline CDR1 SGHAT, CDR2 FQNNGV. The CDR3 extends over 15 amino acids.